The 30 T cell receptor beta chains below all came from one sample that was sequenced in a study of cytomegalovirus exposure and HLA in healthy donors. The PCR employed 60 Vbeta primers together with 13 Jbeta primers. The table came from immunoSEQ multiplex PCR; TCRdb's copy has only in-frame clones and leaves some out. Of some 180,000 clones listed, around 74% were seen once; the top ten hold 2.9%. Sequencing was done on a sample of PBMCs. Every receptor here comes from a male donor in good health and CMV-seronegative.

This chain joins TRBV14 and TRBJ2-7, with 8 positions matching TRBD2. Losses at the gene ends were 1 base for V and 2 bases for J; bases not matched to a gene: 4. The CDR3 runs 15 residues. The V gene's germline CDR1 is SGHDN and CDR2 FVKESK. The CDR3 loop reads CASSQGLAIAYEQYF. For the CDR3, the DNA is TGTGCCAGCAGCCAAGGACTAGCGATCGCCTACGAGCAGTACTTC.

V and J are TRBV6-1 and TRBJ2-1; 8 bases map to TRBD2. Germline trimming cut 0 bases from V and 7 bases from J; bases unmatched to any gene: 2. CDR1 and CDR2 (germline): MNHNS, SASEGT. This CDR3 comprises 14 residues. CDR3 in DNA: TGTGCCAGCAGTGAAGCGGGGACTAGAAATGAGCAGTTCTTC. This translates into CASSEAGTRNEQFF.

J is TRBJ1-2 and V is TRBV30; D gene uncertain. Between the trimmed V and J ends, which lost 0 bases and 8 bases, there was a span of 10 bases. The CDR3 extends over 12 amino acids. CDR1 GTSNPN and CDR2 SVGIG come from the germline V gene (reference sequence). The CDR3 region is CAWSVGRRGYTF. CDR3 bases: TGTGCCTGGAGTGTAGGCAGGCGCGGCTACACCTTC.

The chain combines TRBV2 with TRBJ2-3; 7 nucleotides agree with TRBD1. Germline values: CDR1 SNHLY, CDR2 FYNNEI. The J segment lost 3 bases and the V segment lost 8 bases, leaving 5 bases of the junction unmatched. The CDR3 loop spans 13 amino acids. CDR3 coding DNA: TGTGCCAGCGGTCGACAGGGTACAGATACGCAGTATTTT. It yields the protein CASGRQGTDTQYF.

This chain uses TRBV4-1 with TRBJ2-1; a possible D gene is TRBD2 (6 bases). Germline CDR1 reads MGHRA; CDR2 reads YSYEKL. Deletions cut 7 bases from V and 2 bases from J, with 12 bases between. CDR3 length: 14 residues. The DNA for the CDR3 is TGCGCCAGCACGGAGGGGTCCACCTACAATGAGCAGTTCTTC. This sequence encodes CASTEGSTYNEQFF.

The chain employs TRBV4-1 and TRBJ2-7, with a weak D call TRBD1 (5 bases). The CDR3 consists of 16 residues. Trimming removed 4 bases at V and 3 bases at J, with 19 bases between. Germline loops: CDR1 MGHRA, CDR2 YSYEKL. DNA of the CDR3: TGCGCCAGCAGCCGAACACAACAGGTTTCGGACTACGAGCAGTACTTC. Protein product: CASSRTQQVSDYEQYF.

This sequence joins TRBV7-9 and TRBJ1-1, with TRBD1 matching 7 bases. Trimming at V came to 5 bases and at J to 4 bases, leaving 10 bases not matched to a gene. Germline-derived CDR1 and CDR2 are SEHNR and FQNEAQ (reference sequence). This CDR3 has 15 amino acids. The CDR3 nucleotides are TGTGCCAGCAGCCTCCCAAACAGGGGTGGCACTGAAGCTTTCTTT. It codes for CASSLPNRGGTEAFF. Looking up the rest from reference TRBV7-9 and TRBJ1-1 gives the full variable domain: DTGVSQNPRHKITKRGQNVTFRCDPISEHNRLYWYRQTLGQGPEFLTYFQNEAQLEKSRLLSDRFSAERPKGSFSTLEIQRTEQGDSAMYLCASSLPNRGGTEAFFGQGTRLTVV.

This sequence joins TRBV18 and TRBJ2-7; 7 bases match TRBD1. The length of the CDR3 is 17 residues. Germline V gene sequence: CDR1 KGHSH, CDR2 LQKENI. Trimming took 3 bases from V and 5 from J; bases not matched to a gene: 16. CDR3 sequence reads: CASSPDRNRLRRNEQYF. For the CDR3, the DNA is TGTGCCAGCTCACCGGACAGGAACAGGCTCCGGAGAAACGAGCAGTACTTC.

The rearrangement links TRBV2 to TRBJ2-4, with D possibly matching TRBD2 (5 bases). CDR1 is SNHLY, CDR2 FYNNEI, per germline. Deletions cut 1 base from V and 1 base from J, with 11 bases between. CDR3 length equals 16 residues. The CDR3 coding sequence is TGTGCCAGCAGTGAAGGGGCTAGCCGGGCCAAAAACATTCAGTACTTC. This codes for CASSEGASRAKNIQYF.

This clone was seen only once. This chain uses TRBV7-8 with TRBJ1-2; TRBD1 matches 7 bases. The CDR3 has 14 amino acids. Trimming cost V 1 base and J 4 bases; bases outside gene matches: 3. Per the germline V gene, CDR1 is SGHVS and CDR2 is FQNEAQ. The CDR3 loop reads CASSLEGQIYGYTF. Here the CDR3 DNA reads TGTGCCAGCAGCTTAGAGGGACAGATCTATGGCTACACCTTC.

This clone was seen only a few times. The CDR3, as DNA: TGTGCCAGCAGTGAAAGCCTTCTGCCCCAGCATTTT. This sequence encodes CASSESLLPQHF. The V and J genes are TRBV2 and TRBJ1-5; no firm D call. Per the germline V gene, CDR1 is SNHLY and CDR2 is FYNNEI. CDR3 length: 12 residues. Between the trimmed V and J ends, which lost 2 bases and 9 bases, there was a span of 8 bases. Full variable domain (remainder filled in from reference TRBV2 and TRBJ1-5): EPEVTQTPSHQVTQMGQEVILRCVPISNHLYFYWYRQILGQKVEFLVSFYNNEISEKSEIFDDQFSVERPDGSNFTLKIRSTKLEDSAMYFCASSESLLPQHFGDGTRLSIL.

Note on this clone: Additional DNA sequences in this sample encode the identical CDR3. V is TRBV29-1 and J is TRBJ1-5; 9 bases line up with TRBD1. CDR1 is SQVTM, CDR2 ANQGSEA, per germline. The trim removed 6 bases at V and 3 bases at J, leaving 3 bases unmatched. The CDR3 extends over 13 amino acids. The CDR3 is CSVTGGFNQPQHF. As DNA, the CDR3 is TGCAGCGTCACAGGGGGCTTCAATCAGCCCCAGCATTTT.

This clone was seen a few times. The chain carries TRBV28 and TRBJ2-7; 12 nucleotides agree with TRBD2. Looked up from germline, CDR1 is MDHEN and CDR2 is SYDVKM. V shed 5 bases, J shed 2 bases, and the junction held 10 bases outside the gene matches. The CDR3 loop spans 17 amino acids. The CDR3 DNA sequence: TGTGCCAGCAGTGCCCCCCTCCTAGCGGGGGGGGCCTACGAGCAGTACTTC. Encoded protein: CASSAPLLAGGAYEQYF.

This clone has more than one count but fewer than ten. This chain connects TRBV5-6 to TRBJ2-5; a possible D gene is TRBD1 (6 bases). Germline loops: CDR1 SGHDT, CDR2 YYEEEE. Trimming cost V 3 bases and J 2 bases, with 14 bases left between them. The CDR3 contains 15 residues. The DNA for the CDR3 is TGTGCCAGCAGCTCGTATTGGACAGTACAAGAGACCCAGTACTTC. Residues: CASSSYWTVQETQYF.

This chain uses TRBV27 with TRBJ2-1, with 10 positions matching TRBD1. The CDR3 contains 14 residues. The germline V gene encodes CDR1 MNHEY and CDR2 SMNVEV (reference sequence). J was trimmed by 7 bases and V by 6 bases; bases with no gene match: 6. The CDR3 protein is CASRRDRGGNEQFF. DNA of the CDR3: TGTGCCAGCAGAAGGGACAGGGGTGGGAATGAGCAGTTCTTC.

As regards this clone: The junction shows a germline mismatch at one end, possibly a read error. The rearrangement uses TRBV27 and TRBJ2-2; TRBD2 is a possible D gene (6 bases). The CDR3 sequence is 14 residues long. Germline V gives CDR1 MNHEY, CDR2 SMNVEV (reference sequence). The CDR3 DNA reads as TGTGCCAGCAGTCCGATGGGACTCGCCGGGGGGCTGTTTTTT. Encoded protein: CASSPMGLAGGLFF.

CDR3 protein: CASSGQINQPQHF. The DNA for the CDR3 is TGTGCCAGCAGCGGACAGATCAATCAGCCCCAGCATTTT. The chain is built from TRBV6-5 and TRBJ1-5, with D possibly being TRBD1 (6 bases). Germline CDR1 reads MNHEY; CDR2 reads SVGAGI. Trimming took 6 bases from V and 3 from J, leaving 9 bases between them. The CDR3 is made up of 13 amino acids.

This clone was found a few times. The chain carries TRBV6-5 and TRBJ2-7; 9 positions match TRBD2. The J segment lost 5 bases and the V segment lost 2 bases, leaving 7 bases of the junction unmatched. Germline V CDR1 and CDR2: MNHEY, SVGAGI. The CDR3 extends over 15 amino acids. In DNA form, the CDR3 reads TGTGCCAGCAGTTACGGTAGCGGGAGATCCAACGAGCAGTACTTC. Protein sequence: CASSYGSGRSNEQYF.

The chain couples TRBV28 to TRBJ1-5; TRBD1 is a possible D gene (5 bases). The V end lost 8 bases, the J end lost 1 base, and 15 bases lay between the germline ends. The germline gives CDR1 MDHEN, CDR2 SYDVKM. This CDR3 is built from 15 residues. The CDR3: CASGRGGISNQPQHF. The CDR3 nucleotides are TGTGCCAGCGGGCGGGGGGGTATCAGCAATCAGCCCCAGCATTTT.

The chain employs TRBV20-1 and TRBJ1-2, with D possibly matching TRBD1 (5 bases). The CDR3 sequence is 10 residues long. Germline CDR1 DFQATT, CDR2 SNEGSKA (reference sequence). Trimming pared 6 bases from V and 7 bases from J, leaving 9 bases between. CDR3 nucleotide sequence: TGCAGTGCCCAGGGATTTGGCTACACCTTC. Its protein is CSAQGFGYTF.

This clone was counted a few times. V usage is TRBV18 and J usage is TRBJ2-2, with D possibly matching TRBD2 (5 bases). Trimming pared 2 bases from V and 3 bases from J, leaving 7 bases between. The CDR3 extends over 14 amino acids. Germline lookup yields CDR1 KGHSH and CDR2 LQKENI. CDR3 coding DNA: TGTGCCAGCTCACCAGGGGAGCACACCGGGGAGCTGTTTTTT. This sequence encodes CASSPGEHTGELFF.

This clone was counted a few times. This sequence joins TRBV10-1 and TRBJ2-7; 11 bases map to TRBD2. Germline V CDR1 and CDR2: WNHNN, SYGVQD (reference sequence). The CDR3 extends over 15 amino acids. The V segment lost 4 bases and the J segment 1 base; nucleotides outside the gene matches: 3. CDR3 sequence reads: CASSAGTSGSYEQYF. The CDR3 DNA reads TGCGCCAGCAGTGCCGGGACTAGCGGTTCCTACGAGCAGTACTTC.

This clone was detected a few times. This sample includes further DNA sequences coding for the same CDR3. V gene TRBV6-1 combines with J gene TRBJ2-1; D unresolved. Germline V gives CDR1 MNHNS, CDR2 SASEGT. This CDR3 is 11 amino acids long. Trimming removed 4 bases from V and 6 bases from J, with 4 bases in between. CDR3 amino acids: CASSALNEQFF. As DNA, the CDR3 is TGTGCCAGCAGTGCCCTCAATGAGCAGTTCTTC.

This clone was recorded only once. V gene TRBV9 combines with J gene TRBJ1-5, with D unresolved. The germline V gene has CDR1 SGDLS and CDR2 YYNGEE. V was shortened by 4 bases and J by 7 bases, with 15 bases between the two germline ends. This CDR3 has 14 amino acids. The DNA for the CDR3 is TGTGCCAGCAGCCCGACGGACGGACTCCAGCCCCAGCATTTT. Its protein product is CASSPTDGLQPQHF.

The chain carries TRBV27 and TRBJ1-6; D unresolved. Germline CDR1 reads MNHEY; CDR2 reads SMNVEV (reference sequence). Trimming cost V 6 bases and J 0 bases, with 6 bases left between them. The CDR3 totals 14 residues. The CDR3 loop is CASSLSSYNSPLHF. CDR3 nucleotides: TGTGCCAGCAGCCTTAGCTCCTATAATTCACCCCTCCACTTT.

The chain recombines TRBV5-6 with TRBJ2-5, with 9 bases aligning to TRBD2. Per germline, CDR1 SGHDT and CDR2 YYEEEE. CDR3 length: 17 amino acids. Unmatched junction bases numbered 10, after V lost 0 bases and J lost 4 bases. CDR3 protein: CASSLGLAGGLSETQYF. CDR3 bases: TGTGCCAGCAGCTTGGGATTGGCGGGGGGGCTCTCAGAGACCCAGTACTTC.

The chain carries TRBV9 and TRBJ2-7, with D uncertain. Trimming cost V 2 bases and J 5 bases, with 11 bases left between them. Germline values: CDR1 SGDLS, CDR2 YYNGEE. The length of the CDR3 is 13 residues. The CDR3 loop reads CASSVSGYNEQYF. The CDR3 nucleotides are TGTGCCAGCAGCGTTTCCGGGTATAACGAGCAGTACTTC.

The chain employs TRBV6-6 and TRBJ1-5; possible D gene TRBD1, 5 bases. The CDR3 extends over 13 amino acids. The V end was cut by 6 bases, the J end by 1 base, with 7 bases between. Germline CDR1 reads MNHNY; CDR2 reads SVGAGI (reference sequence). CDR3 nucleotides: TGTGCCAGCAGAAGACAGAGCAATCAGCCCCAGCATTTT. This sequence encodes CASRRQSNQPQHF.

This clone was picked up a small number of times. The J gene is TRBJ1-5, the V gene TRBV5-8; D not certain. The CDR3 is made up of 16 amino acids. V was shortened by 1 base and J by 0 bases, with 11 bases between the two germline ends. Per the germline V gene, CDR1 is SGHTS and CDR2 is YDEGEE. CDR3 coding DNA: TGTGCCAGCAGCTTGCTCGTAGCTTTTAGCAATCAGCCCCAGCATTTT. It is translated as CASSLLVAFSNQPQHF.

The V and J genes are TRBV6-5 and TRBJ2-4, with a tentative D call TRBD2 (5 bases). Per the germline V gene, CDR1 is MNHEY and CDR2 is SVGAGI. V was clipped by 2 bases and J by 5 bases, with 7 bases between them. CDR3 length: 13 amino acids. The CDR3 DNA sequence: TGTGCCAGCAGTTACGTCGGGGAAAACATTCAGTACTTC. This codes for CASSYVGENIQYF.